Shown below are 8 T cell receptor beta chains from a single sample sequenced in a study of T cell repertoires in cytomegalovirus infection. TCRdb independently ran MiXCR on the reads; one entry per CDR3 protein. The sample comprises about 830,000 distinct CDR3 sequences, about 30% of which are singletons, and around 12% rests with the top ten. Antigens for these TCRs are unknown. Sequenced here: cultured CD8+ T cells from PBMCs, sampled from culture after CMV antigen stimulation. The receptors shown here come from a human donor in good health (CMV status not recorded). Some clones in this sample may be carry-over from other donors' samples.

The genes are TRBV19 and TRBJ2-5; D uncertain. This CDR3 is 11 amino acids long. V was trimmed by 9 bases and J by 1 base, leaving 6 bases between them. Germline V gives CDR1 LNHDA, CDR2 SQIVND (reference sequence). CDR3 nucleotides: TGTGCCAGCCGGATCCAAGAGACCCAGTACTTC. Its translation: CASRIQETQYF. The full variable domain, completed using reference TRBV19 and TRBJ2-5, is DGGITQSPKYLFRKEGQNVTLSCEQNLNHDAMYWYRQDPGQGLRLIYYSQIVNDFQKGDIAEGYSVSREKKESFPLTVTSAQKNPTAFYLCASRIQETQYFGPGTRLLVL.

V is TRBV4-1 and J is TRBJ2-2, with a possible D match to TRBD1 (6 bases). The V and J ends lost 0 bases and 9 bases respectively, with 14 bases between them. The CDR3 runs 15 residues. Germline assignment: CDR1 MGHRA and CDR2 YSYEKL. The CDR3 region has the DNA TGCGCCAGCAGCCAAGATAGGTCAGGGGAACGGGAGCTGTTTTTT. Encoded protein: CASSQDRSGERELFF.

The rearrangement links TRBV7-9 to TRBJ2-5; D gene ambiguous. The V and J ends lost 2 bases and 3 bases respectively, with 7 bases between them. Germline CDR1 SEHNR, CDR2 FQNEAQ (reference sequence). This CDR3 is built from 13 residues. The CDR3 here is CASSLSEKETQYF. CDR3 in DNA: TGTGCCAGCAGCTTATCCGAGAAAGAGACCCAGTACTTC.

There are a few counts of this clonotype. The chain is built from TRBV25-1 and TRBJ1-2; a possible D gene is TRBD1 (5 bases). CDR3 length equals 14 residues. The germline gives CDR1 MGHDK, CDR2 SYGVNS. Trimming took 6 bases from V and 2 from J, leaving 13 bases between them. The CDR3, as DNA: TGTGCCAGCAGCGCTGGGGGGGTGAACTATGGCTACACCTTC. Translated: CASSAGGVNYGYTF.

The V and J genes are TRBV4-1 and TRBJ2-1; 9 bases line up with TRBD2. The CDR3 runs 17 residues. Germline values: CDR1 MGHRA, CDR2 YSYEKL. After removal of 0 bases from V and 7 bases from J, the junction contained 10 bases not matched to a gene. This CDR3 is CASSQDRSGGLRNEQFF. The CDR3 DNA reads TGCGCCAGCAGCCAAGACAGGAGCGGGGGGCTCAGAAATGAGCAGTTCTTC.

The chain joins TRBV9 to TRBJ1-2; D is undetermined. Germline CDR1 is SGDLS and CDR2 is YYNGEE. This CDR3 has 13 residues. Trimming pared 10 bases from V and 5 bases from J, leaving 18 bases between. The CDR3 sequence: CAATDEGPYGYTF. As DNA, the CDR3 is TGTGCCGCTACTGACGAGGGCCCTTATGGCTACACCTTC.

The rearrangement uses TRBV3-1 and TRBJ2-7, with D possibly being TRBD1 (6 bases). CDR1 LGHDT and CDR2 YNNKEL come from the germline V gene (reference sequence). The CDR3 consists of 16 residues. Trimming cost V 2 bases and J 3 bases, with 17 bases left between them. This chain's CDR3 is CASSQLSEQGHYEQYF. CDR3 sequence (DNA): TGTGCCAGCAGCCAACTCTCCGAACAGGGACACTACGAGCAGTACTTC.

The J gene is TRBJ1-5, the V gene TRBV25-1, with D possibly matching TRBD1 (6 bases). V lost 2 bases, J lost 6 bases, and 11 bases lay in between. Germline CDR1 and CDR2: MGHDK and SYGVNS. CDR3 length equals 14 residues. DNA of the CDR3: TGTGCCAGCAGTGAAGGGGGCGGGAGTCAGCCCCAGCATTTT. It encodes CASSEGGGSQPQHF. Variable domain in full (rest from reference TRBV25-1 and TRBJ1-5): EADIYQTPRYLVIGTGKKITLECSQTMGHDKMYWYQQDPGMELHLIHYSYGVNSTEKGDLSSESTVSRIRTEHFPLTLESARPSHTSQYLCASSEGGGSQPQHFGDGTRLSIL.